This T cell receptor (beta chain) was recovered during a study of PD-1 blockade in mismatch repair-deficient tumors. TCRdb keeps only in-frame clones here, not all; method: immunoSEQ multiplex PCR. The sample records 100,000 to 150,000 clones, about 90% being singletons. Looked up from germline, CDR1 is SGHAT and CDR2 is FQNNGV. Trimming took off 6 bases at V and 0 bases at J, with 6 bases between the two ends. The CDR3 runs to 13 residues. The origin of this receptor is an adult with mismatch repair-deficient cancer. Sequenced here: peripheral blood, sampled approximately 70 weeks after starting pembrolizumab. The V call is TRBV11-2, the J call TRBJ1-3; no reliable D call. DNA of the CDR3: TGTGCCAGCAGTCCGGGCTCTGGAAACACCATATATTTT. Amino acid sequence: CASSPGSGNTIYF.